This T cell receptor beta chain was sequenced in a study of CD4 T cells in relation to SARS-CoV-2 and coronaviruses. Study observations and caveats: The assay detects memory recall responses, not culture-primed primary responses.

V lost 5 bases, J lost 0 bases, and 11 bases lay in between. The CDR3 is 15 residues long. CDR1 SGHTA and CDR2 FQGTGA come from the germline V gene. With regard to this clone: The antigen is not known.

The unexposed donors gave CD4+ T cells in about 2011-2019, prior to COVID-19. The repertoire was sequenced with immunoSEQ multiplex PCR; TCRdb's copy has only in-frame clones and lacks some. Altogether approximately 70,000 clones are present, just over 90% being singletons, with the ten largest covering approximately 0.21%. The sequence derives from a human donor in good health. V is TRBV7-3 and J is TRBJ1-3; TRBD1 might be the D (6 bases). The sample taken for sequencing was naive CD4+ T cells from PBMCs. The subset is: naive CD4+ T cells isolated by negative enrichment. CDR3 amino acids: CASSRTGSSGNTIYF. The CDR3 DNA follows: TGTGCCAGCAGCCGAACAGGGTCCTCTGGAAACACCATATATTTT.